A single sample gave rise to the 28 T cell receptor beta chains below, sequenced in a study of prognosis after radiotherapy for stage I lung cancer (dated by TCRdb to 2020 to 2022). Sequencing was performed on an Illumina HiSeq 3000. The TCR beta CDR3 region was amplified from genomic DNA by two rounds of multiplex PCR. The first PCR round used primers specific to each TRBV and TRBJ gene, and the primer sequences were filed in Chinese patent CN105087789A. The public sequencing data were trimmed at Q25 with fastp and processed into clonotypes with MiXCR by TCRdb, which kept only in-frame beta chains. For every CDR3 protein sequence, its rows merge into one entry that carries the most common genes and DNA. Recorded for this sample are about 27,000 distinct CDR3 sequences; 25% to 35% of them occurred a single time. Together, the top ten hold roughly 35% of the sample. Here the sequenced sample was PBMCs, taken before or after stereotactic body radiation therapy (not recorded which). The receptors originated from a donor aged 50 or older with non-small cell lung cancer.

This clonotype was observed many times. This chain connects TRBV19 to TRBJ2-6; no reliable D call. With 3 bases removed from V and 4 bases from J, the gap between germline ends came to 10 bases. Germline values: CDR1 LNHDA, CDR2 SQIVND (reference sequence). CDR3 length: 15 residues. This CDR3 is CASSIQVRGANVLTF. The CDR3 DNA sequence: TGTGCCAGTAGTATTCAGGTTAGAGGGGCCAACGTCCTGACTTTC.

The sample holds a few counts of this clonotype. A read error may explain this, as a much larger clone is one base away. V is TRBV19 and J is TRBJ2-4, with D possibly matching TRBD1 (5 bases). Germline CDR1 LNHDA, CDR2 SQIVND (reference sequence). The CDR3 is made up of 17 amino acids. Trimming left V 1 base short and J 5 bases short, with 18 bases between. The CDR3: CASSIGYPGYDENIQYF. CDR3 nucleotides: TGTGCCAGTAGTATAGGGTACCCAGGGTATGACGAAAACATTCAGTACTTC. Full variable domain (rest looked up from reference TRBV19 and TRBJ2-4): DGGITQSPKYLFRKEGQNVTLSCEQNLNHDAMYWYRQDPGQGLRLIYYSQIVNDFQKGDIAEGYSVSREKKESFPLTVTSAQKNPTAFYLCASSIGYPGYDENIQYFGAGTRLSVL.

This clonotype was detected ten times or more. V usage is TRBV27 and J usage is TRBJ2-6; D not certain. V was shortened by 1 base and J by 3 bases, with 4 bases between the two germline ends. CDR1 and CDR2 (germline): MNHEY, SMNVEV (reference sequence). The CDR3 loop spans 14 amino acids. As DNA, the CDR3 is TGTGCCAGCAGTTTATTCCTTGGGGCCAACGTCCTGACTTTC. Encoded protein: CASSLFLGANVLTF.

In its sample, this clonotype was seen many times. The chain couples TRBV19 to TRBJ2-5; D possibly uses TRBD1 or TRBD2 (5 bases each). Germline V gene sequence: CDR1 LNHDA, CDR2 SQIVND (reference sequence). Trimming stripped 1 base from V and 5 bases from J, with 14 bases between. The CDR3 contains 15 residues. This CDR3 reads CASSIGGDLRETQYF. The CDR3, as DNA: TGTGCCAGTAGTATAGGAGGGGACCTCCGGGAGACCCAGTACTTC.

This clonotype was seen repeatedly, ten times or more. CDR3 coding DNA: TGTGCCAGCAGCCCTGACCCGATAGGGTACACTGAAGCTTTCTTT. Amino acid sequence: CASSPDPIGYTEAFF. The chain links TRBV7-3 to TRBJ1-1, with D unresolved. Trimming took off 5 bases at V and 3 bases at J, with 16 bases between the two ends. CDR3 length: 15 residues. Germline-derived CDR1 and CDR2 are SGHTA and FQGTGA.

Ten or more counts support this clonotype. The chain has TRBV2 and TRBJ2-5, with 7 bases matching TRBD2. The CDR3 has 18 amino acids. CDR1 SNHLY and CDR2 FYNNEI come from the germline V gene. The V gene end was trimmed by 6 bases and the J gene end by 1 base; junction bases not matched to a gene: 17. CDR3 nucleotide sequence: TGTGCCAGCAGCGTGGGGGGGGTGGGGAAGGCCTTCCAAGAGACCCAGTACTTC. Amino acids: CASSVGGVGKAFQETQYF.

This clonotype showed up many times. This chain uses TRBV5-1 with TRBJ1-1, with D possibly TRBD1 on 6 matching bases. The CDR3 sequence is 18 residues long. CDR1 and CDR2 (germline): SGHRS, YFSETQ. V was cut by 0 bases and J by 4 bases, with 22 bases left in between. The CDR3 DNA reads as TGCGCCAGCAGCTTGGCGGGGTTGAGCGGGGGGCAGGGCACTGAAGCTTTCTTT. Encoded protein: CASSLAGLSGGQGTEAFF.

The gene calls are TRBV12-3 or TRBV12-4 and TRBJ2-1; D is possibly TRBD1 (5 bases). This CDR3 contains 13 residues. The ends were cut back, 7 bases at V and 3 bases at J, with 10 bases in the middle. CDR3 DNA sequence: TGTGCCAGCAAACAGGTGGGCTACAATGAGCAGTTCTTC. It specifies CASKQVGYNEQFF.

This clonotype appeared many times. The chain combines TRBV15 with TRBJ1-5; tentatively, D is TRBD1 (5 bases). V was trimmed by 2 bases and J by 3 bases, leaving 14 bases between them. CDR1 is LNHNV and CDR2 is YYDKDF in the germline V gene (reference sequence). The CDR3 contains 16 residues. CDR3 amino acids: CATSRNPTAPNQPQHF. The CDR3 bases are TGTGCCACCAGCAGAAACCCGACAGCCCCCAATCAGCCCCAGCATTTT.

Details on this clonotype: A far larger clone differs by one base, so this is likely a read error. V gene TRBV6-9 combines with J gene TRBJ2-1; 12 bases are a match to TRBD2. The CDR3 consists of 20 residues. The germline CDR1 and CDR2 sequences are MNHGY and SVAAGI. The J segment lost 8 bases and the V segment lost 3 bases, leaving 20 bases of the junction unmatched. CDR3 nucleotides: TGTGCCAGCAGTTACGACTTGGTTATCACTAGCGGGAGGAAGAAGGATGAGCAGTTCTTC. It specifies CASSYDLVITSGRKKDEQFF.

By frequency in the sample, this clonotype is large. The J gene is TRBJ2-2, the V gene TRBV28, with D possibly being TRBD1 (6 bases). V was cut by 5 bases and J by 5 bases, with 9 bases left in between. CDR1 and CDR2 from the germline V gene are MDHEN and SYDVKM. The CDR3 runs 13 residues. The CDR3 coding sequence is TGTGCCAGCAGTACCAGGGGTACCGGGGAGCTGTTTTTT. Translated, it gives CASSTRGTGELFF.

This clonotype has a count of ten or more. This chain uses TRBV5-1 with TRBJ2-3; D might be TRBD1 or TRBD2, each matching 6 bases. The germline V gene encodes CDR1 SGHRS and CDR2 YFSETQ. Trimming removed 0 bases from V and 6 bases from J, with 11 bases in between. This CDR3 spans 14 amino acids. The CDR3 loop reads CASSLEGGLDTQYF. In nucleotides, the CDR3 is TGCGCCAGCAGCTTGGAAGGGGGACTGGATACGCAGTATTTT.

The rearrangement uses TRBV6-2 or TRBV6-3 and TRBJ2-2, with D possibly being TRBD2 (5 bases). CDR1 is MNHEY and CDR2 is SVGEGT in the germline V gene. The CDR3 loop spans 17 amino acids. V dropped 4 bases and J dropped 3 bases, with 18 bases sitting between them. This chain's CDR3 is CASSSPIRAVHTGELFF. CDR3 DNA sequence: TGTGCCAGCAGTTCCCCGATTAGAGCGGTCCACACCGGGGAGCTGTTTTTT.

This clonotype was detected many times. The chain combines TRBV11-3 with TRBJ2-1; 9 bases align to TRBD2. Germline CDR1 SGHNT, CDR2 YENEEA. The CDR3 is 14 amino acids. V shed 4 bases, J shed 5 bases, and the junction held 3 bases outside the gene matches. CDR3 sequence reads: CASSSGLAHNEQFF. In DNA form, the CDR3 reads TGTGCCAGCAGCTCGGGACTAGCACACAATGAGCAGTTCTTC.

This clonotype occurred once. It may be a read error: a sequence one base away is much more abundant. The rearrangement uses TRBV5-4 and TRBJ2-6; 7 positions agree with TRBD1. The CDR3 contains 17 residues. Germline CDR1 and CDR2: SGHNT and YYREEE (reference sequence). The CDR3 region has the DNA TGTTCCAGCAGCTTTGACAGGGTGGGCTCTGGGGCCAACGTCCTGACTTTC. Residues: CSSSFDRVGSGANVLTF.

V and J are TRBV5-1 and TRBJ2-3; the match to TRBD2 covers 7 bases. The germline CDR1 and CDR2 sequences are SGHRS and YFSETQ. Trimming cost V 5 bases and J 3 bases; bases outside gene matches: 9. The CDR3 length is 15 residues. The CDR3 region is CASRSSGAGTDTQYF. DNA for the CDR3: TGCGCCAGCAGATCTAGCGGAGCGGGGACAGATACGCAGTATTTT. Variable domain in full (rest from reference TRBV5-1 and TRBJ2-3): KAGVTQTPRYLIKTRGQQVTLSCSPISGHRSVSWYQQTPGQGLQFLFEYFSETQRNKGNFPGRFSGRQFSNSRSEMNVSTLELGDSALYLCASRSSGAGTDTQYFGPGTRLTVL.

This clonotype was detected a few times. This may come from a read error, since a much larger clone is one base off. The chain recombines TRBV9 with TRBJ2-7, with 12 bases aligning to TRBD2. The germline V gene has CDR1 SGDLS and CDR2 YYNGEE. Germline trimming cut 4 bases from V and 2 bases from J; bases unmatched to any gene: 1. There are 14 residues in the CDR3. The CDR3 sequence is CASSRTSGAYEQYF. Here the CDR3 DNA reads TGTGCCAGCAGCAGGACTAGCGGGGCCTACGAGCAGTACTTC.

This clonotype has ten or more counts. The chain combines TRBV6-1 with TRBJ2-1; 7 bases fit TRBD2. The CDR3 totals 15 residues. Trimming took 7 bases from V and 5 from J; bases not matched to a gene: 11. Germline V gives CDR1 MNHNS, CDR2 SASEGT. CDR3 region: CASNRGGLGNNEQFF. CDR3 DNA: TGTGCCAGCAATCGGGGTGGACTAGGAAACAATGAGCAGTTCTTC.

This clonotype was recorded many times. The genes are TRBV28 and TRBJ2-1, with D possibly being TRBD1 or TRBD2 (7 bases each). Trimming removed 7 bases from V and 4 bases from J, with 14 bases in between. This CDR3 comprises 14 residues. Germline V gives CDR1 MDHEN, CDR2 SYDVKM. CDR3 residues: CASIAGGGYNEQFF. The DNA of the CDR3 is TGTGCCAGCATCGCAGGGGGGGGATACAATGAGCAGTTCTTC.

The sample holds many counts of this clonotype. DNA of the CDR3: TGCAGTGCTCTCTCTAGCGGCCCCTACGAGCAGTACTTC. This sequence encodes CSALSSGPYEQYF. This chain links TRBV20-1 with TRBJ2-7, with TRBD2 matching over 7 bases. CDR3 length: 13 residues. V was pared by 5 bases and J by 2 bases, with 6 bases of the junction left unmatched. Germline CDR1 DFQATT, CDR2 SNEGSKA (reference sequence).

Notes on this clonotype: Only one base separates this from a far larger clonotype, so it likely reflects a read error. This CDR3 reads CVSNERGTGSHTF. In DNA, the CDR3 is TGTGTCAGCAATGAGAGAGGGACAGGGAGCCACACCTTC. This rearrangement joins TRBV6-1 to TRBJ1-2; 9 nucleotides match TRBD1. The CDR3 sequence is 13 residues long. Germline lookup yields CDR1 MNHNS and CDR2 SASEGT.

This clonotype has at least ten counts. This chain's CDR3 is CASSLDSPNTEAFF. In nucleotides, the CDR3 is TGTGCCAGCAGTTTGGACAGTCCGAACACTGAAGCTTTCTTT. The V gene is TRBV28, the J gene TRBJ1-1; tentative D call: TRBD1 (6 bases). Germline-derived CDR1 and CDR2 are MDHEN and SYDVKM. Between the trimmed V and J ends, which lost 3 bases and 1 base, there was a span of 9 bases. This CDR3 has 14 residues.

In its sample, this clonotype was seen many times. The chain joins TRBV7-8 to TRBJ1-2, with 9 nucleotides matching TRBD1. Germline V gene sequence: CDR1 SGHVS, CDR2 FQNEAQ. The V and J ends lost 1 base and 7 bases, in that order; junction bases with no gene match: 4. The length of the CDR3 is 14 residues. The CDR3 region is CASSLEQGAPGYTF. The CDR3 DNA reads as TGTGCCAGCAGCTTAGAACAGGGGGCGCCTGGCTACACCTTC.

The chain is built from TRBV7-9 and TRBJ2-1, with TRBD2 matching 7 bases. The CDR3 is 14 amino acids. Unmatched junction bases numbered 7, after V lost 3 bases and J lost 8 bases. Germline V CDR1 and CDR2: SEHNR, FQNEAQ (reference sequence). CDR3 coding DNA: TGTGCCAGCAGCTTCGTGTCTAGCGGCCATGAGCAGTTCTTC. This sequence encodes CASSFVSSGHEQFF.

This clonotype was found many times. This chain connects TRBV28 to TRBJ2-7; 9 bases agree with TRBD1. This CDR3 spans 16 amino acids. J was trimmed by 5 bases and V by 5 bases; bases with no gene match: 13. Looked up from germline, CDR1 is MDHEN and CDR2 is SYDVKM. As DNA, the CDR3 is TGTGCCAGCAGTGGACACCTCGGGACAGGGAACGACGAGCAGTACTTC. Its translation: CASSGHLGTGNDEQYF.

Of note for this clonotype: Germline and junction disagree at one end, which may indicate a read error. The chain combines TRBV20-1 with TRBJ2-1, with a tentative D call TRBD2 (6 bases). Germline V gives CDR1 DFQATT, CDR2 SNEGSKA (reference sequence). The CDR3 contains 15 residues. The CDR3 DNA sequence: TGCAGTGCTAGAGATTGGGGGGTGACCTATAATGAGCAGTTCTTC. Protein sequence: CSARDWGVTYNEQFF.

This clonotype was counted ten times or more. The gene calls are TRBV5-1 and TRBJ1-5; no reliable D call. The CDR3 runs 13 residues. From germline, CDR1 is SGHRS and CDR2 YFSETQ. Trimming shortened V by 0 bases and J by 4 bases, and 5 bases separated the two germline ends. The DNA of the CDR3 is TGCGCCAGCAGCTTGGACAAGAATCAGCCCCAGCATTTT. It yields the protein CASSLDKNQPQHF. The full variable domain, its missing parts supplied by reference TRBV5-1 and TRBJ1-5, is KAGVTQTPRYLIKTRGQQVTLSCSPISGHRSVSWYQQTPGQGLQFLFEYFSETQRNKGNFPGRFSGRQFSNSRSEMNVSTLELGDSALYLCASSLDKNQPQHFGDGTRLSIL.

The sample holds many counts of this clonotype. The chain has TRBV28 and TRBJ2-5; 8 bases are shared with TRBD1. The germline V gene encodes CDR1 MDHEN and CDR2 SYDVKM. The CDR3 has 15 amino acids. The J segment lost 2 bases and the V segment lost 5 bases, leaving 7 bases of the junction unmatched. The CDR3 loop is CASSAPDRAQETQYF. In DNA form, the CDR3 reads TGTGCCAGCAGTGCGCCGGACAGGGCTCAAGAGACCCAGTACTTC.